This passage covers 22 T cell receptor beta chains from one sample sequenced in a study of post-analysis software for immune sequencing data. The authors incorporated unique molecular identifiers into the TCR beta cDNA libraries. Using its own MiXCR run on the PCR reads, TCRdb lists one record per CDR3 protein. The repertoire holds 750,000 to 950,000 distinct CDR3 sequences, roughly 50% seen once, with approximately 4.4% in the top ten. The study's findings and limits: There were five TRBV segments more frequent in patients than controls, and TRBV5-6, TRBV5-1 and TRBV20-1 were among them.

No antigen has been identified for these receptors. What was sequenced was blood. The receptors come from a girl under 18 with multiple sclerosis.

The gene calls are TRBV20-1 and TRBJ2-5, with D possibly matching TRBD2 (5 bases). Germline CDR1 and CDR2: DFQATT and SNEGSKA (reference sequence). Trimming stripped 4 bases from V and 5 bases from J, with 17 bases between. The CDR3 spans 14 residues. The CDR3 region has the DNA TGCAGTGCTACAAAGGTCGGGGTCGGGGAGACCCAGTACTTC. It encodes CSATKVGVGETQYF.

The genes are TRBV4-2 and TRBJ1-1; maybe TRBD1 (6 bases). CDR3 length: 16 residues. The germline V gene has CDR1 LGHNA and CDR2 YNFKEQ. V was pared by 0 bases and J by 7 bases, with 18 bases between. The chain's CDR3 is CASSQDVPPTGFEAFF. The CDR3 nucleotides read TGTGCCAGCAGCCAAGACGTTCCACCAACAGGGTTTGAAGCTTTCTTT.

The V call is TRBV3-1, the J call TRBJ2-3; D is possibly TRBD2 (5 bases). Germline loops: CDR1 LGHDT, CDR2 YNNKEL (reference sequence). The CDR3 consists of 15 residues. V was pared by 6 bases and J by 0 bases, with 13 bases between. CDR3: CASSRGRTSTDTQYF. The CDR3 DNA reads as TGTGCCAGCAGTAGAGGTCGGACTAGCACAGATACGCAGTATTTT.

The chain uses TRBV2 and TRBJ2-3, with TRBD1 matching 8 bases. Germline V gene sequence: CDR1 SNHLY, CDR2 FYNNEI. The trim removed 6 bases at V and 2 bases at J, leaving 7 bases unmatched. The CDR3 has 15 residues. The CDR3 sequence: CASRPGTGPTDTQYF. As DNA, the CDR3 is TGTGCCAGCAGACCCGGGACAGGACCCACAGATACGCAGTATTTT.

The chain is built from TRBV5-1 and TRBJ1-2; D may be TRBD1 (5 bases). Deletions cut 0 bases from V and 6 bases from J, with 9 bases between. Germline V CDR1 and CDR2: SGHRS, YFSETQ. CDR3 length: 13 residues. CDR3 amino acids: CASSLAGTHGYTF. The CDR3 DNA is TGCGCCAGCAGCTTGGCAGGGACTCATGGCTACACCTTC.

V and J are TRBV5-1 and TRBJ2-7; 9 bases match TRBD1. The CDR3 is 16 residues long. Per the germline V gene, CDR1 is SGHRS and CDR2 is YFSETQ. The trim removed 0 bases at V and 1 base at J, leaving 5 bases unmatched. CDR3 DNA: TGCGCCAGCAGCTTGGCCTTGGGACAGGGATCCTACGAGCAGTACTTC. Translating it yields CASSLALGQGSYEQYF. The full variable domain, completed using reference TRBV5-1 and TRBJ2-7, is KAGVTQTPRYLIKTRGQQVTLSCSPISGHRSVSWYQQTPGQGLQFLFEYFSETQRNKGNFPGRFSGRQFSNSRSEMNVSTLELGDSALYLCASSLALGQGSYEQYFGPGTRLTVT.

The V call is TRBV27, the J call TRBJ2-5, with 12 positions matching TRBD2. The assigned J gene may be wrong: the sequence end matches TRBJ2-7 better. The CDR3 consists of 15 residues. Germline values: CDR1 MNHEY, CDR2 SMNVEV (reference sequence). This CDR3 reads CASSTTSGSFSEQYF. The CDR3 DNA sequence: TGTGCCAGCAGCACGACTAGCGGGAGTTTTAGCGAGCAGTACTTC.

The rearrangement uses TRBV5-5 and TRBJ1-5, with no clear D. Trimming left V 2 bases short and J 3 bases short, with 21 bases between. Germline CDR1 and CDR2: SGHKS and YYEKEE (reference sequence). There are 18 residues in the CDR3. In DNA, the CDR3 is TGTGCCAGCAGCTTTTGGGCTCCGGCCAGGACGGACAATCAGCCCCAGCATTTT. Encoded protein: CASSFWAPARTDNQPQHF.

This clonotype was observed a handful of times. The CDR3 here is CATSRARGVLQETQYF. CDR3 in DNA: TGTGCCACCAGCAGAGCTCGGGGGGTACTACAAGAGACCCAGTACTTC. The chain couples TRBV15 to TRBJ2-5, with 7 bases matching TRBD2. The germline CDR1 and CDR2 sequences are LNHNV and YYDKDF (reference sequence). Trimming at V came to 1 base and at J to 2 bases, leaving 7 bases not matched to a gene. CDR3 length equals 16 residues.

Turning to this clonotype: An end of the junction does not agree with germline; a read error may underlie this. The chain recombines TRBV2 with TRBJ2-7; TRBD1 agrees at 7 bases. The CDR3 spans 13 residues. The germline V gene encodes CDR1 SNHLY and CDR2 FYNNEI. The CDR3 sequence: CASSDQGAYEQYF. The CDR3 nucleotides are TGTGCCAGTAGTGACCAGGGGGCCTACGAGCAGTACTTC.

The chain employs TRBV20-1 and TRBJ2-4, with a tentative D call TRBD1 (5 bases). V was shortened by 1 base and J by 13 bases, with 26 bases between the two germline ends. The CDR3 is 16 residues long. Germline loops: CDR1 DFQATT, CDR2 SNEGSKA (reference sequence). CDR3 protein: CSARGRRVGVPKEQYF. The DNA of the CDR3 is TGCAGTGCTAGAGGACGCAGGGTTGGGGTTCCGAAGGAGCAGTACTTC.

This clonotype was seen a few times. This sequence joins TRBV20-1 and TRBJ2-3, with D uncertain. Germline V gives CDR1 DFQATT, CDR2 SNEGSKA (reference sequence). Between the trimmed V and J ends, which lost 3 bases and 6 bases, there was a span of 10 bases. The length of the CDR3 is 12 residues. In nucleotides, the CDR3 is TGCAGTGCTAGGACCGTTGGGGATACGCAGTATTTT. This gives the protein CSARTVGDTQYF.

This clonotype has just one count. This sequence joins TRBV29-1 and TRBJ2-7; TRBD2 matches 14 bases. The CDR3 covers 17 residues. V shed 6 bases and J 6 bases; nucleotides not matched to a gene: 16. From germline, CDR1 is SQVTM and CDR2 ANQGSEA. The CDR3 sequence: CSVAGTSGSQVQSEQYF. The CDR3 nucleotides are TGCAGCGTGGCCGGGACTAGCGGGAGCCAGGTTCAGAGCGAGCAGTACTTC.

The V and J genes are TRBV9 and TRBJ1-2, with a tentative D call TRBD1 (5 bases). The ends were cut back, 0 bases at V and 3 bases at J, with 12 bases in the middle. The germline V gene has CDR1 SGDLS and CDR2 YYNGEE. This CDR3 comprises 15 residues. The CDR3 here is CASSVGPGPDYGYTF. The DNA of the CDR3 is TGTGCCAGCAGCGTAGGCCCAGGGCCCGACTATGGCTACACCTTC.

This clonotype was counted ten times or more. The rearrangement links TRBV15 to TRBJ2-3; TRBD2 agrees at 8 bases. This CDR3 comprises 16 residues. V was pared by 1 base and J by 1 base, with 4 bases of the junction left unmatched. Germline V CDR1 and CDR2: LNHNV, YYDKDF (reference sequence). DNA for the CDR3: TGTGCCACCAGCAGAGGGGGACTAGACGGCACAGATACGCAGTATTTT. As protein: CATSRGGLDGTDTQYF. The full variable domain, with the rest looked up from reference TRBV15 and TRBJ2-3, is DAMVIQNPRYQVTQFGKPVTLSCSQTLNHNVMYWYQQKSSQAPKLLFHYYDKDFNNEADTPDNFQSRRPNTSFCFLDIRSPGLGDTAMYLCATSRGGLDGTDTQYFGPGTRLTVL.

The chain links TRBV12-3 or TRBV12-4 to TRBJ2-5, with 8 nucleotides matching TRBD2. The last part of the DNA fits TRBJ2-7 better; the J call may be wrong. The CDR3 runs to 13 residues. For the CDR3, the DNA is TGTGCCAGCAACTCGGGACTAGTCAACGAGCAGTACTTC. This sequence encodes CASNSGLVNEQYF.

As regards this clonotype: The junction and the germline gene differ at one end; a read error may be behind it. The chain uses TRBV12-5 and TRBJ1-4; TRBD1 is a possible D gene (5 bases). The germline V gene encodes CDR1 LGHNT and CDR2 FRNRAP. This CDR3 has 17 residues. The CDR3 reads CASGLPERGRANEKLFF. CDR3 sequence (DNA): TGTGCTAGTGGCCTACCCGAGCGGGGACGGGCTAACGAAAAACTGTTTTTT.

The chain recombines TRBV9 with TRBJ2-1; D gene unclear. Looked up from germline, CDR1 is SGDLS and CDR2 is YYNGEE. CDR3 size: 14 residues. V was pared by 0 bases and J by 2 bases, with 6 bases between. The CDR3 DNA is TGTGCCAGCAGCGTAGTCAGCGCCTACAATGAGCAGTTCTTC. Protein product: CASSVVSAYNEQFF.

This clonotype appeared a single time. V and J are TRBV20-1 and TRBJ2-5; 12 bases are shared with TRBD2. Trimming took 3 bases from V and 4 from J; bases not matched to a gene: 6. The CDR3 is 15 residues long. The germline CDR1 and CDR2 sequences are DFQATT and SNEGSKA (reference sequence). Here the CDR3 reads CSASLAGGPRETQYF. The CDR3 region has the DNA TGCAGTGCTAGCCTAGCGGGGGGGCCTCGAGAGACCCAGTACTTC.

This chain connects TRBV4-1 to TRBJ2-3; D ambiguous. This CDR3 has 14 residues. V was clipped by 0 bases and J by 5 bases, with 9 bases between them. Germline assignment: CDR1 MGHRA and CDR2 YSYEKL. Written as DNA, the CDR3 is TGCGCCAGCAGCCAAGAGAAGGGCGGAGATACGCAGTATTTT. Translating gives CASSQEKGGDTQYF.

The chain is built from TRBV7-2 and TRBJ2-5; D tentatively reads TRBD1 or TRBD2 (6 bases each). The DNA end favors TRBJ2-7, so the J call may be wrong. The CDR3 is made up of 17 amino acids. Germline CDR1 is SGHTA and CDR2 is FQGNSA. CDR3 sequence: CASSKPVRGPSSYEQYF. The DNA for the CDR3 is TGTGCCAGCAGCAAACCTGTTCGGGGGCCGTCCTCCTACGAGCAGTACTTC.

This clonotype was found a few times. This may stem from a read error, because a much larger clone lies one nucleotide away. The chain couples TRBV6-6 to TRBJ2-5, with D uncertain. CDR1 is MNHNY and CDR2 is SVGAGI in the germline V gene (reference sequence). Trimming left V 2 bases short and J 5 bases short, with 3 bases between. This CDR3 contains 11 residues. The CDR3: CASSYEETQYF. The CDR3 DNA reads as TGTGCCAGCAGTTACGAGGAGACCCAGTACTTC.